A selection of T cell receptor beta chains follows, all from one sample in a study of T cell responses to AZD1222 COVID-19 vaccine. Sequencing was performed with immunoSEQ multiplex PCR; in TCRdb, only in-frame clones are kept and a portion is missing. The data show over 130,000 clones, 91% seen once. The sequences come from peripheral blood, collected 28 days after the second dose of the MenACWY control vaccine. The receptors originated from an adult who received the MenACWY meningococcal vaccine as a control. CDR3s include the opening cysteine and the closing phenylalanine or tryptophan. Each record gives: J gene, V gene, D gene, CDR3 protein. A D gene is named only where the DNA matches it firmly.

TRBJ2-5 | TRBV28 | NA | CASSLFRGTQTQYF
TRBJ2-3 | TRBV9 | TRBD1 | CASSAQQGATVADTQYF
TRBJ2-3 | TRBV7-3 | NA | CASSLNVGESTDTQYF
TRBJ2-6 | TRBV5-6 | NA | CASSLRRSGANVLTF
TRBJ1-5 | TRBV9 | NA | CASSVGGDSNQPQHF
TRBJ2-1 | TRBV18 | TRBD2 | CASSPPGGGAYNEQFF
TRBJ2-1 | TRBV24-1 | TRBD2 | CATSAPGGDNEQFF
TRBJ1-1 | TRBV5-1 | TRBD1 | CASQGAGNTEAFF
TRBJ2-7 | TRBV7-6 | NA | CASSPRTFGSSDEQYF
TRBJ2-1 | TRBV11-1 | NA | CASSLGLADNEQFF
TRBJ2-1 | TRBV7-2 | NA | CASTISGQSGNEQFF
TRBJ2-3 | TRBV27 | NA | CASSLLGRVTDTQYF
TRBJ2-7 | TRBV7-9 | NA | CASSPPVGEQYF
TRBJ1-1 | TRBV19 | NA | CASSLRTANTEAFF
TRBJ2-3 | TRBV6-6 | NA | CASSYPRQVGTDTQYF
TRBJ1-4 | TRBV5-8 | NA | CASRTNEKLFF
TRBJ1-2 | TRBV7-3 | TRBD1 | CASSPRQGDYGYTF
TRBJ2-2 | TRBV5-1 | NA | CASRTDANTGELFF
TRBJ2-5 | TRBV25-1 | NA | CASSEYRGQETQYF
TRBJ2-5 | TRBV24-1 | TRBD1 | CATSGETGGETQYF
TRBJ1-2 | TRBV7-9 | NA | CASSLLGADYGYTF
TRBJ2-2 | TRBV24-1 | TRBD2 | CATSGLAGGAGELFF
TRBJ1-6 | TRBV6-6 | TRBD1 | CASSPGQGSPLHF
TRBJ2-5 | TRBV19 | TRBD1 | CASSIGQGIETQYF
TRBJ1-5 | TRBV12-3/TRBV12-4 | NA | CASSLGGQQPQHF
TRBJ1-1 | TRBV5-4 | NA | CASSLGGALGNTEAFF
TRBJ2-3 | TRBV3-1/TRBV3-2 | NA | CASSQTTDTQYF
TRBJ2-7 | TRBV28 | TRBD1 | CASSPRDRVPYEQYF
TRBJ1-1 | TRBV14 | TRBD1 | CASSQAGTGGAGGAFF
TRBJ1-4 | TRBV5-6 | NA | CASSWGAQQSFVNEKLFF
TRBJ1-5 | TRBV28 | NA | CASNDRSGRRNQPQHF
TRBJ1-6 | TRBV18 | TRBD1 | CASSPEQGNSPLHF
TRBJ1-4 | TRBV7-8 | NA | CASSLGRGRGEKLFF
TRBJ1-4 | TRBV15 | NA | CATSRGTEGLGANEKLFF
TRBJ2-7 | TRBV10-3 | NA | CAISEGLSYEQYF
TRBJ1-5 | TRBV10-3 | NA | CAISESGQPQHF
TRBJ2-5 | TRBV7-8 | TRBD2 | CASSRDRLAGALETQYF
TRBJ1-2 | TRBV6-5 | TRBD1 | CASNPVTGGGNGYTF
TRBJ1-6 | TRBV6-5 | NA | CASSSKANNSPLHF
TRBJ1-4 | TRBV28 | NA | CASSSAYNEKLFF